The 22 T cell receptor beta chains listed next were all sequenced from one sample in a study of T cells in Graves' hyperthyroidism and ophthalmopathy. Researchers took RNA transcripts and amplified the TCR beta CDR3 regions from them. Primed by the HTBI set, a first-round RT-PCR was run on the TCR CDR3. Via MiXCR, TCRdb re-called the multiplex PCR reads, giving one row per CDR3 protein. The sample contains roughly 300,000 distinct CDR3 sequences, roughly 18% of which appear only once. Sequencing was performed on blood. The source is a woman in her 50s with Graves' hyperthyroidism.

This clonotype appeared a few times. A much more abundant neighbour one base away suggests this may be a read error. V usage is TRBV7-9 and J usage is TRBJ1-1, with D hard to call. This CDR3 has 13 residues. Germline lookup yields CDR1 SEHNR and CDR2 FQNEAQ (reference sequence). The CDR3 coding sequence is TGTGTCAGCAGCTTAGGATGGGACACTGAAGCTTTCTTT. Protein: CVSSLGWDTEAFF.

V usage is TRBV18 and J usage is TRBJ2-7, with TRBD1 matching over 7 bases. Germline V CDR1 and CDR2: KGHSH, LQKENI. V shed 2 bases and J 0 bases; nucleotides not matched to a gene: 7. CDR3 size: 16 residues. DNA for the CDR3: TGTGCCAGCTCACCAAGAGGGGACAGTAGCTCCTACGAGCAGTACGTC. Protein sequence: CASSPRGDSSSYEQYV.

The CDR3 protein is CSARSSVTYEQYV. The DNA of the CDR3 is TGCAGTGCTAGAAGTAGCGTCACCTACGAGCAGTACGTC. V usage is TRBV20-1 and J usage is TRBJ2-7, with D maybe TRBD2 (5 bases). Trimming stripped 2 bases from V and 2 bases from J, with 10 bases between. CDR1 DFQATT and CDR2 SNEGSKA come from the germline V gene (reference sequence). The CDR3 is 13 amino acids.

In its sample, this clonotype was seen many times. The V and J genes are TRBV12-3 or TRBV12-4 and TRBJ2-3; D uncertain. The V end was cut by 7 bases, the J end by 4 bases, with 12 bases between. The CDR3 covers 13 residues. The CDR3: CASTPPLADTQYF. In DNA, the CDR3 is TGTGCCAGCACCCCGCCGCTAGCAGATACGCAGTATTTT.

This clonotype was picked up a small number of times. CDR3 coding DNA: TGCAGTGCTTTTTATCGGCCTGAAGCTTTCTTT. It codes for CSAFYRPEAFF. The rearrangement uses TRBV20-1 and TRBJ1-1; unclear D gene. The CDR3 has 11 residues. Trimming removed 5 bases at V and 6 bases at J, with 10 bases between. In germline, CDR1 is DFQATT, CDR2 SNEGSKA (reference sequence).

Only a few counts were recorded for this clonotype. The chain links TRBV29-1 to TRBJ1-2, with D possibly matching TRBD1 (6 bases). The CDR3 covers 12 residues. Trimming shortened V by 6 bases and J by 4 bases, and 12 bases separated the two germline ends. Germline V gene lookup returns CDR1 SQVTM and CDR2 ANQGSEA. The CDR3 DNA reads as TGCAGCGTCGGAAGGGGGGTCTATGGCTACACCTTC. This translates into CSVGRGVYGYTF.

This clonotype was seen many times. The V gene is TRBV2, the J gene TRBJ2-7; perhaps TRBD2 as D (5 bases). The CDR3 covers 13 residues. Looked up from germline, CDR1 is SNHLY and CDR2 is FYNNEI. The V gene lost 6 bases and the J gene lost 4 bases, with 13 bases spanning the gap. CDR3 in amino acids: CASSSDWIYEQYV. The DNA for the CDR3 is TGTGCCAGCAGCTCGGACTGGATATACGAGCAGTACGTC.

The CDR3 here is CASSISRDSSTNEKLFF. The CDR3 DNA is TGTGCCAGTAGTATATCCCGCGACTCTTCAACTAATGAAAAACTGTTTTTT. The rearrangement uses TRBV19 and TRBJ1-4; D gene ambiguous. Trimming cost V 2 bases and J 0 bases, with 13 bases left between them. Per germline, CDR1 LNHDA and CDR2 SQIVND (reference sequence). This CDR3 contains 17 residues. Together with reference TRBV19 and TRBJ1-4, the CDR3 gives the full variable domain: DGGITQSPKYLFRKEGQNVTLSCEQNLNHDAMYWYRQDPGQGLRLIYYSQIVNDFQKGDIAEGYSVSREKKESFPLTVTSAQKNPTAFYLCASSISRDSSTNEKLFFGSGTQLSVL.

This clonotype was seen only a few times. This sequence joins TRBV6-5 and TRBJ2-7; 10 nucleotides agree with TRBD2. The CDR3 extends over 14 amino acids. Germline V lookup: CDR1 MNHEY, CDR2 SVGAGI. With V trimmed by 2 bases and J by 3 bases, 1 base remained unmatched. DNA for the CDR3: TGTGCCAGCAGTTACCTAGCGGGAGTCTACGAGCAGTACTTC. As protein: CASSYLAGVYEQYF.

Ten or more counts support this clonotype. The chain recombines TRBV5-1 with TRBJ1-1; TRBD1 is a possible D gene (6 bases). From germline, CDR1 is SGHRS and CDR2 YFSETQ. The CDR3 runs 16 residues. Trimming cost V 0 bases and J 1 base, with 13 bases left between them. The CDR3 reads CASSLARQGPNTEAFF. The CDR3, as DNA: TGCGCCAGCAGCTTGGCGCGCCAGGGGCCGAACACTGAAGCTTTCTTT.

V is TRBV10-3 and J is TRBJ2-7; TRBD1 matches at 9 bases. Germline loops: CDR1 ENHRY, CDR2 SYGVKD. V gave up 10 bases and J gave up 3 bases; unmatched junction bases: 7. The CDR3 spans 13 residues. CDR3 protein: CATGTGSRYEQYF. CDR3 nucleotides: TGTGCCACTGGGACAGGGAGTCGCTACGAGCAGTACTTC.

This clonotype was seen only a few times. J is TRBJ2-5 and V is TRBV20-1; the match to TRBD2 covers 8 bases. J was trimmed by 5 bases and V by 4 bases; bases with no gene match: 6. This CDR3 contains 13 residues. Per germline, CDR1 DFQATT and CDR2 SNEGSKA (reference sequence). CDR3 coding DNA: TGCAGTGCTATTAGCGGGACCCCGGAGACCCAGTACTTC. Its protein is CSAISGTPETQYF.

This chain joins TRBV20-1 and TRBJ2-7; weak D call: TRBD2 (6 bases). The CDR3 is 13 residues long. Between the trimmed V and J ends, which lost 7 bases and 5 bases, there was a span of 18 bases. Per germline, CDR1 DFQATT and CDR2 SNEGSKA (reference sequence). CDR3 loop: CSVPRSGENEQYF. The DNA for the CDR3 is TGCAGTGTCCCAAGGTCGGGAGAGAACGAGCAGTACTTC.

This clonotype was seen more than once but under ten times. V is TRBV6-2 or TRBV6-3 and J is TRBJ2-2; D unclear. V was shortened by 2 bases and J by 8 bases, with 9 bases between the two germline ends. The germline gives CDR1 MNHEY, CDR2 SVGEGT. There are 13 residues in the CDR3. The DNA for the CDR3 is TGTGCCAGCAGTTACGGGGAAGGTGGGGAGCTGTTTTTT. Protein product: CASSYGEGGELFF.

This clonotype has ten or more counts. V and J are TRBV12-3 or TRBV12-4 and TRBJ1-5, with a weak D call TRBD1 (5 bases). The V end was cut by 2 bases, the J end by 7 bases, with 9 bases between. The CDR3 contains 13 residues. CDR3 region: CASSLLREQPQHF. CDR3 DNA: TGTGCCAGCAGTTTACTCAGGGAGCAGCCCCAGCATTTT.

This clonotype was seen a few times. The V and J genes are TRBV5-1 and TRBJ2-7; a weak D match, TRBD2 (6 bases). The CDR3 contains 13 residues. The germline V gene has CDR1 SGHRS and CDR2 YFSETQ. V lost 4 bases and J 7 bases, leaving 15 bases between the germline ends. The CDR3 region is CASSREPAGEQYF. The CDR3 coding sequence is TGCGCCAGCAGCCGAGAACCTGCGGGGGAGCAGTACTTC.

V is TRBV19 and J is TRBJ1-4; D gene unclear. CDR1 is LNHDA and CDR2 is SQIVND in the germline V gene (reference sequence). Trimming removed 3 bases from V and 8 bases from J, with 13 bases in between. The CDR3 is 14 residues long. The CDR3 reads CASSMGSRSEKLFF. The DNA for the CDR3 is TGTGCCAGTAGTATGGGCTCAAGAAGCGAAAAACTGTTTTTT.

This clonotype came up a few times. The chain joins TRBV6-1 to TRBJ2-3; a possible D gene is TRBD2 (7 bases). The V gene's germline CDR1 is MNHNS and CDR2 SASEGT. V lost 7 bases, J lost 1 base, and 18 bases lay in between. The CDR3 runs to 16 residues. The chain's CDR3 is CASTTGGRRGTDTQYF. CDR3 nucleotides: TGTGCCAGCACCACGGGGGGCCGGAGGGGCACAGATACGCAGTATTTT.

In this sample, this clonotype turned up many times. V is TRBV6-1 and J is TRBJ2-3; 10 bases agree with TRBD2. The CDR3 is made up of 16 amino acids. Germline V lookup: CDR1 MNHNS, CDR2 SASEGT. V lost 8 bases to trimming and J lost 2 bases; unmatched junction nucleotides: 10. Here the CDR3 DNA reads TGTGCCAGCGGGGGGGTAGCGGGAGGTAACACAGATACGCAGTATTTT. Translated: CASGGVAGGNTDTQYF.

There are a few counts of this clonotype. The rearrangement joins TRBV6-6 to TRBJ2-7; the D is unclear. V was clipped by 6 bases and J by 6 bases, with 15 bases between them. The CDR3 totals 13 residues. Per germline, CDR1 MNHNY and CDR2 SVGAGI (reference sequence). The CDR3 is CASSLLGYGEQYF. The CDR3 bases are TGTGCCAGCAGCTTACTCGGGTACGGCGAGCAGTACTTC.

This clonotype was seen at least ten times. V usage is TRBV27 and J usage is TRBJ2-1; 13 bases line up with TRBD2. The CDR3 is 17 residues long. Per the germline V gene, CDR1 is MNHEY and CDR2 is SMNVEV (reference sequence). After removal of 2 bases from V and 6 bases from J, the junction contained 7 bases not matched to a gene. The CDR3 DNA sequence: TGTGCCAGCAGTTTACACCAGGGACTAGCGGGATTCAATGAGCAGTTCTTC. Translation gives CASSLHQGLAGFNEQFF.

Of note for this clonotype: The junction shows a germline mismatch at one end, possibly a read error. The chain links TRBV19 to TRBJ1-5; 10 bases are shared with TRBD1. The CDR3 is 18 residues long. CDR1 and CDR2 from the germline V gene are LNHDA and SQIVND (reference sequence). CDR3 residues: CASRGWAGTGEGNQSQHF. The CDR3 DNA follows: TGTGCCAGTAGAGGATGGGCCGGGACAGGGGAGGGCAATCAGTCCCAGCATTTT.